The 19 T cell receptor beta chains given below trace back to one sample, sequenced in a study of CD8+ T cells in alopecia areata. Treatment of the sample: oral pan-JAK inhibitor, 5-10 mg twice daily. Following extraction, RNA underwent reverse transcription to cDNA, which served as the sequencing template. Assay used: immunoSEQ multiplex PCR; TCRdb lists only in-frame clones, some missing. The sample lists approximately 210,000 clones, around three fifths occurring once. The sample here was CD4+ T cells sorted from blood, taken at week 4, from a patient treated with tofacitinib. The receptors were gathered from a human donor with alopecia areata.

The chain uses TRBV2 and TRBJ2-7; D unclear. Germline V CDR1 and CDR2: SNHLY, FYNNEI. V lost 7 bases, J lost 2 bases, and 15 bases lay in between. This CDR3 has 14 residues. CDR3 region: CASIGQSGAYEQYF. In DNA, the CDR3 is TGTGCCAGCATCGGGCAGAGTGGCGCCTACGAGCAGTACTTC.

This rearrangement joins TRBV4-3 to TRBJ1-2; no clear D. V shed 0 bases and J shed 4 bases, with 6 bases lying between them. CDR3 size: 13 residues. Germline CDR1 reads LGHNA; CDR2 reads YSLEER. CDR3 sequence (DNA): TGCGCCAGCAGCCAAGATCGCAGCTATGGCTACACCTTC. This gives the protein CASSQDRSYGYTF.

The rearrangement joins TRBV27 to TRBJ1-2, with 7 bases that match TRBD1. Germline assignment: CDR1 MNHEY and CDR2 SMNVEV (reference sequence). The ends lost 2 bases at V and 7 bases at J; junction bases unmatched: 4. The CDR3 covers 13 residues. This CDR3 reads CASSLRTGAGYTF. CDR3 bases: TGTGCCAGCAGTTTACGGACAGGAGCTGGCTACACCTTC.

The chain employs TRBV25-1 and TRBJ2-2, with 8 bases aligning to TRBD2. CDR3 size: 15 residues. The germline CDR1 and CDR2 sequences are MGHDK and SYGVNS. With 7 bases clipped from V and 3 bases from J, the junction kept 7 bases outside the gene matches. The CDR3 DNA reads as TGTGCCAGCACAAAAACTAGCGGACACACCGGGGAGCTGTTTTTT. Translation gives CASTKTSGHTGELFF. Using reference TRBV25-1 and TRBJ2-2 for the parts outside the CDR3, the full variable domain is EADIYQTPRYLVIGTGKKITLECSQTMGHDKMYWYQQDPGMELHLIHYSYGVNSTEKGDLSSESTVSRIRTEHFPLTLESARPSHTSQYLCASTKTSGHTGELFFGEGSRLTVL.

V and J are TRBV14 and TRBJ1-1; D uncertain. Trimming took 1 base from V and 5 from J, leaving 11 bases between them. The CDR3 is 14 amino acids. CDR1 is SGHDN and CDR2 is FVKESK in the germline V gene. CDR3 sequence reads: CASSQVVSGTEAFF. Here the CDR3 DNA reads TGTGCCAGCAGCCAAGTTGTCTCGGGGACTGAAGCTTTCTTT.

The chain has TRBV2 and TRBJ1-1; D call uncertain. The V gene lost 8 bases and the J gene lost 1 base, with 5 bases spanning the gap. Germline V gene lookup returns CDR1 SNHLY and CDR2 FYNNEI. The CDR3 loop spans 11 amino acids. The CDR3, as DNA: TGTGCCAGCGCGGAGAACACTGAAGCTTTCTTT. Translated: CASAENTEAFF.

This clone was counted once. The V and J genes are TRBV5-1 and TRBJ2-1, with TRBD2 identical over 8 bases. V trimming: 4 bases; J trimming: 8 bases; junction bases outside the gene matches: 14. Germline CDR1 is SGHRS and CDR2 is YFSETQ. The CDR3 has 16 residues. The CDR3 coding sequence is TGCGCCAGCAGCCCCTTCGGAGCGGGGGCTGGGGATGAGCAGTTCTTC. Translating it yields CASSPFGAGAGDEQFF. Full variable domain (rest looked up from reference TRBV5-1 and TRBJ2-1): KAGVTQTPRYLIKTRGQQVTLSCSPISGHRSVSWYQQTPGQGLQFLFEYFSETQRNKGNFPGRFSGRQFSNSRSEMNVSTLELGDSALYLCASSPFGAGAGDEQFFGPGTRLTVL.

This clone was seen a handful of times. The rearrangement links TRBV6-6 to TRBJ2-2; a weak D match, TRBD1 (7 bases). The CDR3 length is 13 residues. Germline lookup yields CDR1 MNHNY and CDR2 SVGAGI (reference sequence). V shed 6 bases and J shed 7 bases, with 12 bases lying between them. CDR3 loop: CASSQGGGGELFF. The CDR3 region has the DNA TGTGCCAGCAGCCAGGGGGGTGGCGGGGAGCTGTTTTTT.

J is TRBJ1-6 and V is TRBV27, with a weak D call TRBD1 (6 bases). The CDR3 totals 15 residues. Germline V gene lookup returns CDR1 MNHEY and CDR2 SMNVEV (reference sequence). Trimming removed 6 bases from V and 4 bases from J, with 13 bases in between. CDR3: CASRLGALYNSPLHF. The CDR3 DNA reads TGTGCCAGCAGACTGGGGGCCCTGTATAATTCACCCCTCCACTTT.

The chain carries TRBV5-1 and TRBJ1-4; the D gene is possibly TRBD1 (5 bases). The V and J ends lost 3 bases and 0 bases respectively, with 12 bases between them. The CDR3 consists of 16 residues. The germline V gene has CDR1 SGHRS and CDR2 YFSETQ. The CDR3 coding sequence is TGCGCCAGCAGCTATGGGGCAGTCGCAACTAATGAAAAACTGTTTTTT. Amino acid sequence: CASSYGAVATNEKLFF.

This rearrangement joins TRBV19 to TRBJ2-7, with TRBD1 matching over 7 bases. Per the germline V gene, CDR1 is LNHDA and CDR2 is SQIVND (reference sequence). The CDR3 is made up of 14 amino acids. Unmatched junction bases numbered 8, after V lost 6 bases and J lost 3 bases. The DNA of the CDR3 is TGTGCCAGTAGCTACCGGGACAGAAGCTACGAGCAGTACTTC. Translation: CASSYRDRSYEQYF.

The chain employs TRBV15 and TRBJ2-5; tentatively, D is TRBD2 (6 bases). CDR1 LNHNV and CDR2 YYDKDF come from the germline V gene (reference sequence). This CDR3 has 15 residues. Trimming cost V 3 bases and J 5 bases, with 16 bases left between them. DNA of the CDR3: TGTGCCACCAGCAGGGGCCTGGGCGGGGAGGAGACCCAGTACTTC. It codes for CATSRGLGGEETQYF.

The CDR3: CSVRTDTLRELFF. DNA for the CDR3: TGCAGCGTGCGGACGGACACGCTTAGAGAACTGTTTTTT. The chain links TRBV29-1 to TRBJ1-4, with D perhaps matching TRBD1 (5 bases). Trimming pared 6 bases from V and 12 bases from J, leaving 20 bases between. There are 13 residues in the CDR3. In germline, CDR1 is SQVTM, CDR2 ANQGSEA. The whole variable domain, remainder taken from reference TRBV29-1 and TRBJ1-4, is SAVISQKPSRDICQRGTSLTIQCQVDSQVTMMFWYRQQPGQSLTLIATANQGSEATYESGFVIDKFPISRPNLTFSTLTVSNMSPEDSSIYLCSVRTDTLRELFFGSGTQLSVL.

This rearrangement joins TRBV6-5 to TRBJ2-7, with a possible D match to TRBD2 (7 bases). Trimming pared 8 bases from V and 6 bases from J, leaving 23 bases between. CDR1 is MNHEY, CDR2 SVGAGI, per germline. The CDR3 contains 15 residues. CDR3 sequence reads: CASQMGLGGGIEQYF. The CDR3 DNA is TGTGCCAGCCAGATGGGGCTGGGAGGGGGGATCGAGCAGTACTTC.

The rearrangement joins TRBV25-1 to TRBJ1-2; a possible D gene is TRBD1 (5 bases). Germline assignment: CDR1 MGHDK and CDR2 SYGVNS. V lost 1 base, J lost 7 bases, and 7 bases lay in between. The CDR3 length is 12 residues. The CDR3 nucleotides read TGTGCCAGCAGTGAATGGGGCGGTGGCTACACCTTC. Translation: CASSEWGGGYTF.

The V call is TRBV6-5, the J call TRBJ1-5; D gene ambiguous. Germline V gene sequence: CDR1 MNHEY, CDR2 SVGAGI. Trimming left V 0 bases short and J 0 bases short, with 6 bases between. The CDR3 is made up of 15 amino acids. CDR3 sequence: CASSYSSYSNQPQHF. DNA for the CDR3: TGTGCCAGCAGTTACTCCAGCTATAGCAATCAGCCCCAGCATTTT.

This clone was seen more than once but under ten times. The chain's CDR3 is CASSIDQGTEAFF. The CDR3 DNA follows: TGTGCCAGCAGTATAGATCAGGGCACTGAAGCTTTCTTT. This chain uses TRBV25-1 with TRBJ1-1; a possible D gene is TRBD1 (5 bases). The CDR3 extends over 13 amino acids. CDR1 is MGHDK and CDR2 is SYGVNS in the germline V gene. The V gene lost 5 bases and the J gene lost 4 bases, with 11 bases spanning the gap.

For this clone: A read error likely explains this, since a far larger clone differs by one base. The chain joins TRBV4-1 to TRBJ2-7, with D tentatively TRBD1 (7 bases). This CDR3 spans 18 amino acids. Germline loops: CDR1 MGHRA, CDR2 YSYEKL. DNA for the CDR3: TGCGCCAGCAGCCTATCAGCAGGGGGGAGCTCCTATAATTCACCCCTCCACTTC. Protein: CASSLSAGGSSYNSPLHF.

This chain uses TRBV4-2 with TRBJ1-2; D unclear. The CDR3 consists of 12 residues. Trimming took 0 bases from V and 4 from J, leaving 3 bases between them. CDR1 and CDR2 (germline): LGHNA, YNFKEQ. The CDR3 spells CASSQEGYGYTF. Written as DNA, the CDR3 is TGTGCCAGCAGCCAAGAAGGCTATGGCTACACCTTC.